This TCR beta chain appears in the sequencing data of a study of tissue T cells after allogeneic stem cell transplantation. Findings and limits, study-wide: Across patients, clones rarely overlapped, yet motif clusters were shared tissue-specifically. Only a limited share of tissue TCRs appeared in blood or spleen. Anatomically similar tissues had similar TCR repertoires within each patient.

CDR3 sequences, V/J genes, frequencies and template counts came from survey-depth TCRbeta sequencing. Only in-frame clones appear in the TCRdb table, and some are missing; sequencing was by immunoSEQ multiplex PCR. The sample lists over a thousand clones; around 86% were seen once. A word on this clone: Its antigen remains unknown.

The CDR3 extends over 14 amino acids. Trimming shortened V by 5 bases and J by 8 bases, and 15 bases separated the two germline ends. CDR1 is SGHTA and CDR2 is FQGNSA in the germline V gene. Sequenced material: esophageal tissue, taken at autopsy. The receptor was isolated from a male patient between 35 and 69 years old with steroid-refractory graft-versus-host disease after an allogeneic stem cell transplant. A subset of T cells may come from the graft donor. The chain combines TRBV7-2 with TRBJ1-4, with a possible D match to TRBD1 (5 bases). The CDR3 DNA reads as TGTGCCAGCAGCCTGGACGGGGGGAGCGAAAAACTGTTTTTT. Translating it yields CASSLDGGSEKLFF.